This T cell receptor beta chain was observed in a study of blood T cell repertoires in COVID-19. Turning to the study itself: COVID-19 samples collected from the United States, Italy and Spain covered acute and convalescent phases.

As originally analysed: Cell counts per sample came from amplifying reference gene primers. Some clones are missing from TCRdb's copy, which holds only in-frame ones; the method was immunoSEQ multiplex PCR. That table furnishes V, J and clone size, whereas the DNA furnished D and trimming. Of more than 300,000 clones listed, about 90% are singletons. Germline CDR1 reads MGHRA; CDR2 reads YSYEKL. The CDR3 spans 12 residues. Trimming removed 0 bases from V and 11 bases from J, with 8 bases in between. The material sequenced was peripheral blood. The sequence derives from a woman in her twenties or thirties with COVID-19, enrolled during active disease. This rearrangement joins TRBV4-1 to TRBJ1-5; D gene uncertain. CDR3 nucleotides: TGCGCCAGCAGCCAAGATTTGGAGACCCAGCATTTT. Translated: CASSQDLETQHF.